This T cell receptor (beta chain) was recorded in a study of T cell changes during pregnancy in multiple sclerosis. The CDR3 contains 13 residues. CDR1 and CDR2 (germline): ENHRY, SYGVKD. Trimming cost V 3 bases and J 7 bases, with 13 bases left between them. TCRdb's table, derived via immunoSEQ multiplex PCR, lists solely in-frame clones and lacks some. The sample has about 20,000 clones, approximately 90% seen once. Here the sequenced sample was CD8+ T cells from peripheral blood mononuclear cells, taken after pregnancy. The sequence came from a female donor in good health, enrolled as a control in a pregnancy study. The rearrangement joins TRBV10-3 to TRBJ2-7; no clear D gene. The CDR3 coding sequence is TGTGCCATCAGTGATGGTGGAGCCTGGGAGCAGTACTTC. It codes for CAISDGGAWEQYF.